These 32 T cell receptor beta chains share one sample of origin, sequenced in a study of a mutant IDH1 vaccine in newly diagnosed glioma. Documented time point: baseline, week 1 (first vaccination visit). The treatment denotes: pre-vaccination baseline after standard-of-care therapy. TCRdb keeps only in-frame clones here, not all; method: immunoSEQ multiplex PCR. The sample gives roughly 70,000 clones, approximately 86% of which show up once; 2.9% is in the top ten. This specimen consisted of PBMCs, obtained from a glioma patient treated with radiotherapy, temozolomide or both. These receptor sequences come from a man aged 25 to 40 with glioma.

This clone was counted a single time. The rearrangement uses TRBV5-1 and TRBJ1-2, with D perhaps TRBD1 (5 bases). V dropped 3 bases and J dropped 5 bases, with 8 bases sitting between them. The CDR3 loop spans 12 amino acids. Germline CDR1 is SGHRS and CDR2 is YFSETQ. CDR3 in amino acids: CASSSGPYGYTF. The DNA of the CDR3 is TGCGCCAGCAGCTCGGGGCCGTATGGCTACACCTTC.

The rearrangement uses TRBV4-1 and TRBJ1-3, with unresolved D. V was clipped by 4 bases and J by 1 base, with 14 bases between them. The CDR3 has 16 residues. CDR1 is MGHRA and CDR2 is YSYEKL in the germline V gene. CDR3: CASSPNRGKSGNTIYF. CDR3 sequence (DNA): TGCGCCAGCAGCCCCAACCGGGGTAAATCTGGAAACACCATATATTTT.

This clone came up a few times. The chain has TRBV5-1 and TRBJ1-1; no definite D call. Germline V CDR1 and CDR2: SGHRS, YFSETQ. This CDR3 region has 13 residues. V dropped 8 bases and J dropped 0 bases, with 11 bases sitting between them. The CDR3 sequence is CASKLVMNTEAFF. CDR3 coding DNA: TGCGCCAGTAAACTTGTAATGAACACTGAAGCTTTCTTT.

The chain has TRBV5-4 and TRBJ1-2; 8 nucleotides align to TRBD1. Trimming cost V 4 bases and J 4 bases; bases outside gene matches: 12. The CDR3 extends over 16 amino acids. Looked up from germline, CDR1 is SGHNT and CDR2 is YYREEE (reference sequence). The CDR3 DNA is TGTGCCAGCAGCCTCGGGCTAGGACAGGGTATCTATGGCTACACCTTC. Its translation is CASSLGLGQGIYGYTF.

The V gene is TRBV5-1, the J gene TRBJ1-6; 8 bases agree with TRBD1. CDR1 and CDR2 from the germline V gene are SGHRS and YFSETQ. This CDR3 comprises 20 residues. Germline trimming cut 0 bases from V and 9 bases from J; bases unmatched to any gene: 20. This chain's CDR3 is CASSLALFRWQGAGASPLHF. DNA for the CDR3: TGCGCCAGCAGCTTGGCTTTGTTTCGTTGGCAGGGGGCTGGGGCTTCACCCCTCCACTTT.

This clone was seen only a few times. The V call is TRBV27, the J call TRBJ1-5; possibly TRBD1 for D (6 bases). Trimming shortened V by 1 base and J by 2 bases, and 9 bases separated the two germline ends. Germline V gene data show CDR1 as MNHEY and CDR2 as SMNVEV (reference sequence). The CDR3 spans 15 residues. DNA for the CDR3: TGTGCCAGCAGTTTATACAGGGAGGGCAATCAGCCCCAGCATTTT. This sequence encodes CASSLYREGNQPQHF.

V is TRBV7-8 and J is TRBJ2-2; D uncertain. Trimming stripped 2 bases from V and 6 bases from J, with 16 bases between. Germline V CDR1 and CDR2: SGHVS, FQNEAQ. The CDR3 sequence is 16 residues long. The CDR3 region has the DNA TGTGCCAGCAGCTTATTTGTACTTGGTGCGGCCGGGGAGCTGTTTTTT. Its protein is CASSLFVLGAAGELFF.

This clone was found a few times. A junction end diverges from the germline sequence, so it may reflect a read error. The rearrangement uses TRBV5-1 and TRBJ1-4; TRBD1 might be the D (5 bases). CDR1 SGHRS and CDR2 YFSETQ come from the germline V gene. The CDR3 consists of 11 residues. The CDR3 loop reads CASSQDGDLIF. The DNA of the CDR3 is TGCGCCAGCAGCCAGGACGGGGACTTGATCTTT.

The V gene is TRBV18, the J gene TRBJ1-5; no firm D call. This CDR3 has 15 residues. Germline loops: CDR1 KGHSH, CDR2 LQKENI. V was cut by 1 base and J by 3 bases, with 10 bases left in between. The CDR3: CASSPLSTDNQPQHF. In nucleotides, the CDR3 is TGTGCCAGCTCACCACTGTCTACAGACAATCAGCCCCAGCATTTT.

The V and J genes are TRBV19 and TRBJ1-5, with D possibly matching TRBD1 (6 bases). From germline, CDR1 is LNHDA and CDR2 SQIVND (reference sequence). Trimming removed 5 bases from V and 6 bases from J, with 14 bases in between. The CDR3 is 14 amino acids. The CDR3 DNA follows: TGTGCCAGTAGTCTACAGGGTGAGGCTCAGCCCCAGCATTTT. Encoded protein: CASSLQGEAQPQHF.

J is TRBJ2-2 and V is TRBV6-1, with unresolved D. Trimming removed 5 bases from V and 0 bases from J, with 10 bases in between. The length of the CDR3 is 15 residues. The germline gives CDR1 MNHNS, CDR2 SASEGT. In DNA, the CDR3 is TGTGCCAGCAGTTCGTCGGCAGCGAACACCGGGGAGCTGTTTTTT. Its translation: CASSSSAANTGELFF.

This chain connects TRBV27 to TRBJ2-3; a possible D gene is TRBD1 (6 bases). V lost 3 bases and J lost 0, with 10 bases in between. Germline V gene data show CDR1 as MNHEY and CDR2 as SMNVEV (reference sequence). This CDR3 is 15 amino acids long. The DNA of the CDR3 is TGTGCCAGCAGTTTCCTGGACAGAAGCACAGATACGCAGTATTTT. It codes for CASSFLDRSTDTQYF.

The chain uses TRBV4-1 and TRBJ1-1; D is unresolved. Germline loops: CDR1 MGHRA, CDR2 YSYEKL. The CDR3 consists of 14 residues. Between the trimmed V and J ends, which lost 4 bases and 11 bases, there was a span of 20 bases. CDR3 bases: TGCGCCAGCAGCCTAGCCCGGACGGGGAGTGACGCTTTCTTT. Translated: CASSLARTGSDAFF.

The chain couples TRBV28 to TRBJ1-5, with 8 bases lining up with TRBD1. V was clipped by 7 bases and J by 2 bases; unmatched bases: 13. This CDR3 comprises 17 residues. Germline V CDR1 and CDR2: MDHEN, SYDVKM. In DNA form, the CDR3 reads TGTGCCAGCACCGAAACCGCAGGGGGCCGCGGCAATCAGCCCCAGCATTTT. Amino acids: CASTETAGGRGNQPQHF.

The genes are TRBV11-2 and TRBJ2-7; 12 bases agree with TRBD1. J lost 5 bases, V lost 2 bases, and 7 bases had no gene match. The germline CDR1 and CDR2 sequences are SGHAT and FQNNGV. The CDR3 is 16 residues long. The CDR3, as DNA: TGTGCCAGCAGCTTACCCTCCGGGACAGGGGGCGACGAGCAGTACTTC. Translated, it gives CASSLPSGTGGDEQYF.

This clone was seen just once. J is TRBJ1-5 and V is TRBV6-1; maybe TRBD1 (5 bases). Germline V CDR1 and CDR2: MNHNS, SASEGT. V lost 1 base, J lost 5 bases, and 18 bases lay in between. The CDR3 length is 17 residues. The CDR3 loop is CASSEVTGGGVDQPQHF. CDR3 in DNA: TGTGCCAGCAGTGAAGTAACAGGCGGAGGTGTGGATCAGCCCCAGCATTTT.

V and J are TRBV5-1 and TRBJ2-7; 10 bases map to TRBD1. The CDR3 contains 14 residues. From germline, CDR1 is SGHRS and CDR2 YFSETQ. The J segment lost 5 bases and the V segment lost 0 bases, leaving 2 bases of the junction unmatched. For the CDR3, the DNA is TGCGCCAGCAGCTTGGGACAGGGGGCCAACGAGCAGTACTTC. As protein: CASSLGQGANEQYF. Combining the CDR3 with reference TRBV5-1 and TRBJ2-7 gives the whole variable domain KAGVTQTPRYLIKTRGQQVTLSCSPISGHRSVSWYQQTPGQGLQFLFEYFSETQRNKGNFPGRFSGRQFSNSRSEMNVSTLELGDSALYLCASSLGQGANEQYFGPGTRLTVT.

This chain links TRBV28 with TRBJ2-1; the match to TRBD1 covers 12 bases. The germline gives CDR1 MDHEN, CDR2 SYDVKM. V gave up 4 bases and J gave up 9 bases; unmatched junction bases: 7. The CDR3 consists of 15 residues. The DNA of the CDR3 is TGTGCCAGCAGTTCGCCGGGACAGGGGGCTCGTGAGCAGTTCTTC. This sequence encodes CASSSPGQGAREQFF.

V is TRBV9 and J is TRBJ2-5; 7 bases line up with TRBD1. The germline V gene encodes CDR1 SGDLS and CDR2 YYNGEE. With V trimmed by 0 bases and J by 4 bases, 6 bases remained unmatched. The CDR3 runs to 15 residues. CDR3 in amino acids: CASSVADRVGETQYF. The CDR3 region has the DNA TGTGCCAGCAGCGTAGCAGACAGGGTAGGAGAGACCCAGTACTTC.

This sequence joins TRBV4-1 and TRBJ2-7; D is undetermined. Germline V gene data show CDR1 as MGHRA and CDR2 as YSYEKL. CDR3 length equals 14 residues. The V end was cut by 4 bases, the J end by 1 base, with 11 bases between. In nucleotides, the CDR3 is TGCGCCAGCAGCCTGGCCGGATCATCCTACGAGCAGTACTTC. Amino acids: CASSLAGSSYEQYF.

This clone appeared once. This chain links TRBV6-5 with TRBJ1-1, with 8 bases fitting TRBD1. V gave up 2 bases and J gave up 7 bases; unmatched junction bases: 3. CDR3 length equals 13 residues. Germline loops: CDR1 MNHEY, CDR2 SVGAGI. CDR3 sequence reads: CASSYTGGIEAFF. In nucleotides, the CDR3 is TGTGCCAGCAGTTACACAGGGGGGATTGAAGCTTTCTTT.

This clone was found a few times. The chain employs TRBV18 and TRBJ1-5; D gene unclear. The V gene lost 6 bases and the J gene lost 6 bases, with 9 bases spanning the gap. Germline values: CDR1 KGHSH, CDR2 LQKENI. CDR3 length: 12 residues. Here the CDR3 reads CASSDRGQPQHF. The CDR3 DNA sequence: TGTGCCAGCTCCGACCGAGGTCAGCCCCAGCATTTT. The full variable domain, completed using reference TRBV18 and TRBJ1-5, is NAGVMQNPRHLVRRRGQEARLRCSPMKGHSHVYWYRQLPEEGLKFMVYLQKENIIDESGMPKERFSAEFPKEGPSILRIQQVVRGDSAAYFCASSDRGQPQHFGDGTRLSIL.

CDR3 coding DNA: TGCGCCAGCAGTGCCAGGTTCTGGAATGAGCAGTTCTTC. Protein product: CASSARFWNEQFF. The genes are TRBV10-1 and TRBJ2-1; D unclear. Per the germline V gene, CDR1 is WNHNN and CDR2 is SYGVQD (reference sequence). V lost 4 bases and J lost 7, with 11 bases in between. CDR3 size: 13 residues.

CDR3 protein: CASSADRGGRATDTQYF. CDR3 sequence (DNA): TGTGCCAGCAGTGCCGACAGGGGAGGTCGAGCCACAGATACGCAGTATTTT. V usage is TRBV6-1 and J usage is TRBJ2-3; 8 bases match TRBD1. The germline V gene encodes CDR1 MNHNS and CDR2 SASEGT. CDR3 length: 17 amino acids. V trimming: 4 bases; J trimming: 2 bases; junction bases outside the gene matches: 11.

The rearrangement links TRBV5-1 to TRBJ2-3, with D maybe TRBD2 (5 bases). The ends were cut back, 0 bases at V and 4 bases at J, with 9 bases in the middle. The CDR3 has 14 amino acids. From germline, CDR1 is SGHRS and CDR2 YFSETQ. The CDR3 DNA follows: TGCGCCAGCAGCTTGGATCTGCGGGCAGATACGCAGTATTTT. Encoded protein: CASSLDLRADTQYF.

In this sample, this clone turned up a few times. The chain links TRBV27 to TRBJ1-1; TRBD1 is a possible D gene (5 bases). Trimming left V 3 bases short and J 4 bases short, with 15 bases between. The CDR3 runs to 15 residues. Per the germline V gene, CDR1 is MNHEY and CDR2 is SMNVEV (reference sequence). CDR3 coding DNA: TGTGCCAGCAGTTTTAGGCGGGGGTTAAGCACTGAAGCTTTCTTT. This encodes CASSFRRGLSTEAFF.

The chain joins TRBV28 to TRBJ2-7; D unclear. Germline V gene sequence: CDR1 MDHEN, CDR2 SYDVKM. V gave up 3 bases and J gave up 2 bases, with 8 bases separating them. This CDR3 region has 13 residues. This CDR3 is CASSFNGAYEQYF. The CDR3 DNA reads as TGTGCCAGCAGTTTCAACGGAGCCTACGAGCAGTACTTC.

V usage is TRBV19 and J usage is TRBJ2-2, with 7 bases that match TRBD1. CDR1 and CDR2 from the germline V gene are LNHDA and SQIVND (reference sequence). CDR3 length: 16 residues. Trimming cost V 3 bases and J 6 bases; bases outside gene matches: 10. The CDR3 nucleotides are TGTGCCAGTAGTATGATCAGGCAGGGGGTATCCGGGGAGCTGTTTTTT. Residues: CASSMIRQGVSGELFF.

The J gene is TRBJ2-4, the V gene TRBV28, with TRBD1 identical over 7 bases. The CDR3 has 16 amino acids. Germline V gene data show CDR1 as MDHEN and CDR2 as SYDVKM. V was clipped by 3 bases and J by 1 base; unmatched bases: 6. Written as DNA, the CDR3 is TGTGCCAGCAGTTTGTTTACAGGGGCGGCCAAAAACATTCAGTACTTC. Translated: CASSLFTGAAKNIQYF.

The chain combines TRBV28 with TRBJ2-7; TRBD1 agrees at 7 bases. Unmatched junction bases numbered 10, after V lost 2 bases and J lost 0 bases. Germline-derived CDR1 and CDR2 are MDHEN and SYDVKM. This CDR3 region has 17 residues. CDR3 region: CASSLRSLTGNSYEQYF. In DNA, the CDR3 is TGTGCCAGCAGTTTAAGATCCCTGACAGGGAACTCCTACGAGCAGTACTTC.

The chain has TRBV2 and TRBJ1-6; 11 nucleotides agree with TRBD1. This CDR3 is 14 amino acids long. Trimming removed 5 bases from V and 9 bases from J; junction bases left unmatched: 3. The germline CDR1 and CDR2 sequences are SNHLY and FYNNEI. The CDR3 bases are TGTGCCAGCAGTACCGGGACAGGGGGTTCACCCCTCCACTTT. It codes for CASSTGTGGSPLHF. Full variable domain (missing parts from reference TRBV2 and TRBJ1-6): EPEVTQTPSHQVTQMGQEVILRCVPISNHLYFYWYRQILGQKVEFLVSFYNNEISEKSEIFDDQFSVERPDGSNFTLKIRSTKLEDSAMYFCASSTGTGGSPLHFGNGTRLTVT.

The chain is built from TRBV9 and TRBJ2-7; the D is unclear. The CDR3 extends over 15 amino acids. The germline V gene has CDR1 SGDLS and CDR2 YYNGEE. Trimming shortened V by 4 bases and J by 2 bases, and 16 bases separated the two germline ends. The CDR3 protein is CASSPGLSRPYEQYF. As DNA, the CDR3 is TGTGCCAGCAGCCCCGGTCTCAGCCGACCCTACGAGCAGTACTTC. The full variable domain, rest sourced from reference TRBV9 and TRBJ2-7, is DSGVTQTPKHLITATGQRVTLRCSPRSGDLSVYWYQQSLDQGLQFLIQYYNGEERAKGNILERFSAQQFPDLHSELNLSSLELGDSALYFCASSPGLSRPYEQYFGPGTRLTVT.